This TCR beta chain was recovered during a study of tumor-infiltrating lymphocytes in primary liver carcinoma. Turning to the study itself: The study reported T1-T3 N0M0 tumors spanning 4.2 to 10 cm.

The source material, 20-30 mg of unsorted bulk tissue, was used to co-extract RNA and DNA. The authors sampled five separate regions per tumor. A remark on this clonotype: The junction differs from germline at one of its ends, possibly a read error.

Germline-derived CDR1 and CDR2 are MDHEN and SYDVKM. The CDR3 sequence is 15 residues long. Total RNA amounting to 500 ng was the source from which TCR beta cDNA was made with a constant-region primer. ARM-PCR was slightly modified, and three nested multiplex PCR rounds with it gave rise to the TCR beta libraries. The opening two PCR rounds, ten to eleven cycles each, paired TRBV1-TRBV30 forward primers with a C-beta reverse primer. A single record per CDR3 protein comes from TCRdb applying MiXCR to the multiplex PCR reads. The sample records under 110,000 distinct CDR3 sequences, 65% to 75% being singletons.

This sequence was found in an older woman with primary liver carcinoma and hepatitis B virus infection. Sample: liver tumor tissue from sampling region 2. The subset here: tumor region T2, inferior pole. The chain has TRBV28 and TRBJ1-1; no clear D. The chain's CDR3 is CASSLAPLGISEAFF. Here the CDR3 DNA reads TGTGCTAGCAGTTTGGCCCCTTTAGGGATTAGTGAAGCTTTCTTT. Using reference TRBV28 and TRBJ1-1 for the parts outside the CDR3, the full variable domain is DVKVTQSSRYLVKRTGEKVFLECVQDMDHENMFWYRQDPGLGLRLIYFSYDVKMKEKGDIPEGYSVSREKKERFSLILESASTNQTSMYLCASSLAPLGISEAFFGQGTRLTVV.